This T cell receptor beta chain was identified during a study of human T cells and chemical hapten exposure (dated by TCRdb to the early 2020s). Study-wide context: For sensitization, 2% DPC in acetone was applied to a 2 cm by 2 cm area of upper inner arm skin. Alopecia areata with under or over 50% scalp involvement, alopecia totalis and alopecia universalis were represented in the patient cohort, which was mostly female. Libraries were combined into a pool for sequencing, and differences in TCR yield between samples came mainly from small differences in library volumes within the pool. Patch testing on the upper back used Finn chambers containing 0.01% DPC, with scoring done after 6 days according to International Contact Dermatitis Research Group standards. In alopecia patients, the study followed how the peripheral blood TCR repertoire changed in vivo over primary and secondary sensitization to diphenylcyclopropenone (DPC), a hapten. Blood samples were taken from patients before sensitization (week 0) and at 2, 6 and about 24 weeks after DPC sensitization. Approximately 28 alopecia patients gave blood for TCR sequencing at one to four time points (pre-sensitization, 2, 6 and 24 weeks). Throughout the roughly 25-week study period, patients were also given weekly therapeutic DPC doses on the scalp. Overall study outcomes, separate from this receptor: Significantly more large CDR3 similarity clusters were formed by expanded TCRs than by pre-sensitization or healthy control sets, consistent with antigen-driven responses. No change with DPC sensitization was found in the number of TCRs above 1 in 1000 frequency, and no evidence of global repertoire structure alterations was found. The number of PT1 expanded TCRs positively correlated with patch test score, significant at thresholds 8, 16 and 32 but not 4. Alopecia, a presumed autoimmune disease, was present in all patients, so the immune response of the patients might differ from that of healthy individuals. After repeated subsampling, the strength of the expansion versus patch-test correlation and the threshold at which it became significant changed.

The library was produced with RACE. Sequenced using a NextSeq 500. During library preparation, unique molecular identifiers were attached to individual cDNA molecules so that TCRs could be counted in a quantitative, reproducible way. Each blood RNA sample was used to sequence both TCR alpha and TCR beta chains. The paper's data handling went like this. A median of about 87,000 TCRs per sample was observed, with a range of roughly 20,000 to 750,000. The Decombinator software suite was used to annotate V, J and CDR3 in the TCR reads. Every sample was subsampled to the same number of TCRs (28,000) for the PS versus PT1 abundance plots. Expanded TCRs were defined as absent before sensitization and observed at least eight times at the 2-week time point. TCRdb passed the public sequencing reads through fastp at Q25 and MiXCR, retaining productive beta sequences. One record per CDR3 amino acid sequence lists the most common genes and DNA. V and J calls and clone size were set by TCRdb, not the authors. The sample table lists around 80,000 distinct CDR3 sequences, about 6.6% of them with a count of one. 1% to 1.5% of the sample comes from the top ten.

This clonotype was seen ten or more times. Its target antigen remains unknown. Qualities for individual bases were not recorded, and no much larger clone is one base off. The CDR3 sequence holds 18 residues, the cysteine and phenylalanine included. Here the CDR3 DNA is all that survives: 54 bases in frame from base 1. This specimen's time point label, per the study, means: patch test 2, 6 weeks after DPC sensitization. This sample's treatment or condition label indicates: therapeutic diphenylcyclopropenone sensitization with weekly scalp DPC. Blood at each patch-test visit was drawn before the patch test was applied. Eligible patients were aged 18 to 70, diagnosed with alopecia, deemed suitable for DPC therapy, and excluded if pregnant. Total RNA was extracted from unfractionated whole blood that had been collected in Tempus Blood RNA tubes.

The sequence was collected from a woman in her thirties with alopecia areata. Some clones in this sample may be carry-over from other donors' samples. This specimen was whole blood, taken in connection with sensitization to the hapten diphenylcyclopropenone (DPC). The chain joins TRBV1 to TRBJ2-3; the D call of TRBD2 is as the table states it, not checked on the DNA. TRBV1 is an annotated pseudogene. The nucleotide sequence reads TGCACCAGCACCTCCTTTAAACCGACTAGTAACATTACAGATACGCAGTATTTT. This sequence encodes CTSTSFKPTSNITDTQYF.